The rows below give T cell receptor beta chains drawn from one sample of a study of cytomegalovirus exposure and HLA in healthy donors. The data were produced by immunoSEQ multiplex PCR, yet TCRdb's version contains in-frame clones alone and is incomplete. This sample yields 130,000 or so clones, of which under 70% are seen a single time; more than 1.5% belongs to the top ten. Source material: PBMCs. The receptors originated from a man between 18 and 35 years old in good health and CMV-seronegative. The CDR3 runs from the conserved cysteine through the conserved F or W. D genes are given only for firm matches. Size tells how often a clone was seen (once, few, many) or the class of an expanded clone, and some rows leave it out.

TRBJ2-7	TRBD2	few	TRBV27	CASSSLISGRGSYEQYF	TGTGCCAGCAGTTCCCTAATAAGCGGGAGGGGCTCCTACGAGCAGTACTTC
TRBJ1-2	TRBD1	.	TRBV11-2	CASSPWTGGYGYTF	TGTGCCAGCAGCCCATGGACAGGGGGCTATGGCTACACCTTC
TRBJ2-1	.	.	TRBV7-8	CASRYRSYNEQFF	TGTGCCAGCAGGTACAGATCCTACAATGAGCAGTTCTTC
TRBJ2-2	.	few	TRBV15	CATSKRGTGELFF	TGTGCCACCAGCAAAAGGGGAACCGGGGAGCTGTTTTTT
TRBJ1-1	TRBD1	.	TRBV7-8	CASSSLGTGCEAFF	TGTGCCAGCAGCTCGCTCGGGACAGGGTGCGAAGCTTTCTTT
TRBJ1-1	.	.	TRBV18	CASSTTYGAWTLRENTEAFF	TGTGCCAGCTCAACAACATATGGAGCCTGGACCCTCAGGGAGAACACTGAAGCTTTCTTT
TRBJ2-3	TRBD2	few	TRBV29-1	CSVRLAGVQDTQYF	TGCAGCGTGCGACTAGCGGGAGTCCAAGATACGCAGTATTTT
TRBJ2-1	.	.	TRBV5-6	CASSYDIGGSGDEQFF	TGTGCCAGCAGCTATGATATTGGTGGCTCAGGCGATGAGCAGTTCTTC
TRBJ2-1	TRBD1	few	TRBV5-6	CASSLAGSSRGLNEQFF	TGTGCCAGCAGCTTGGCCGGTTCTAGTAGGGGGCTCAATGAGCAGTTCTTC
TRBJ2-1	.	.	TRBV18	CASSPTVYNEQFF	TGTGCCAGCTCACCAACGGTTTACAATGAGCAGTTCTTC
TRBJ2-7	.	.	TRBV20-1	CGIKDSYEQYF	TGCGGTATAAAGGACTCCTACGAGCAGTACTTC
TRBJ1-1	TRBD1	.	TRBV5-1	CASSSGQSTEAFF	TGCGCCAGCAGCTCGGGACAGAGCACTGAAGCTTTCTTT
TRBJ2-1	.	once	TRBV14	CASSQDRIGGLDYNEQFF	TGTGCCAGCAGCCAAGATAGAATCGGGGGACTTGATTACAATGAGCAGTTCTTC
TRBJ2-4	TRBD1	.	TRBV10-1	CASSLDRGPQNIQYF	TGCGCCAGCAGTCTCGACAGGGGGCCTCAAAACATTCAGTACTTC
TRBJ2-7	.	.	TRBV15	CATSRAFWTQHEQYF	TGTGCCACCAGCAGAGCATTTTGGACTCAACACGAGCAGTACTTC
TRBJ2-1	TRBD2	.	TRBV28	CASSLVTSGQYNEQFF	TGTGCCAGCAGTTTGGTCACTAGCGGTCAATACAATGAGCAGTTCTTC
TRBJ1-5	TRBD1	few	TRBV27	CASSSQGGPQHF	TGTGCCAGCAGTTCCCAGGGGGGCCCCCAGCATTTT
TRBJ1-2	TRBD1	.	TRBV2	CASSGQGYYGYTF	TGTGCCAGCAGTGGACAGGGGTACTATGGCTACACCTTC
TRBJ1-1	.	.	TRBV5-1	CASSWGNRQGREAFF	TGCGCCAGCAGCTGGGGAAATCGGCAGGGGCGTGAAGCTTTCTTT
TRBJ2-7	TRBD1	once	TRBV7-9	CASSDTGTGVYEQYF	TGTGCCAGCAGCGATACCGGGACAGGGGTCTACGAGCAGTACTTC
TRBJ2-7	TRBD2	few	TRBV28	CASKLAGSSYEQYF	TGTGCCAGCAAGCTAGCGGGGTCCTCCTACGAGCAGTACTTC
TRBJ2-2	.	few	TRBV6-6	CASSPIKSGELFF	TGTGCCAGCAGTCCTATCAAGTCCGGGGAGCTGTTTTTT
TRBJ1-3	TRBD1	few	TRBV5-1	CASSPFLGQGSGNTIYF	TGCGCCAGCAGCCCCTTTCTGGGACAGGGCTCTGGAAACACCATATATTTT
TRBJ2-7	TRBD2	.	TRBV4-1	CASSQDVTTSGVIQYF	TGCGCCAGCAGCCAAGACGTAACGACTAGCGGGGTGATTCAGTACTTC
TRBJ1-1	.	.	TRBV11-2	CASSYRTEAFF	TGTGCCAGCAGCTACAGGACTGAAGCTTTCTTT
TRBJ2-7	.	.	TRBV5-4	CASSLGSGYEQYF	TGTGCCAGCAGCTTGGGTTCAGGCTACGAGCAGTACTTC
TRBJ2-6	.	few	TRBV19	CASSLLTSGSGANVLTF	TGTGCCAGTAGCCTCTTGACATCCGGCTCTGGGGCCAACGTCCTGACTTTC
TRBJ2-2	TRBD2	.	TRBV2	CASRGSGSSTGELFF	TGTGCCAGCAGGGGGAGCGGGAGTAGTACCGGGGAGCTGTTTTTT
TRBJ2-3	TRBD2	once	TRBV6-5	CASSSLAGVGTQYF	TGTGCCAGCAGTTCACTAGCGGGAGTAGGTACGCAGTATTTT
TRBJ1-2	TRBD1	once	TRBV2	CARQGAYGYTF	TGTGCCAGACAGGGGGCATATGGCTACACCTTC
TRBJ2-2	.	.	TRBV4-2	CASSLSPQGTTNTGELFF	TGTGCCAGCAGCCTTTCCCCCCAGGGGACAACGAACACCGGGGAGCTGTTTTTT
TRBJ1-5	.	.	TRBV4-1	CASSPGRGSDNQPQHF	TGCGCCAGCAGCCCGGGTAGGGGGTCAGACAATCAGCCCCAGCATTTT
TRBJ2-1	.	.	TRBV27	CASSPPAAGYNEQFF	TGTGCCAGCAGTCCCCCGGCGGCCGGCTACAATGAGCAGTTCTTC
TRBJ1-2	.	.	TRBV5-1	CASSLAPGNVLYGYTF	TGCGCCAGCAGCTTGGCCCCGGGGAACGTCCTCTATGGCTACACCTTC
TRBJ1-1	.	.	TRBV6-1	CASKLPVNTEAFF	TGTGCCAGCAAGCTACCGGTGAACACTGAAGCTTTCTTT
TRBJ2-1	.	.	TRBV11-2	CASRNVIGHEQFF	TGTGCCAGCAGGAACGTCATTGGCCATGAGCAGTTCTTC
TRBJ1-3	TRBD1	few	TRBV4-2	CASSPRSQGAGNTIYF	TGTGCCAGCAGCCCCCGGTCACAGGGGGCTGGAAACACCATATATTTT
TRBJ1-6	.	.	TRBV30	CAWSVPWRVSPLHF	TGTGCCTGGAGTGTACCGTGGAGGGTTTCACCCCTCCACTTT
TRBJ2-3	TRBD1	.	TRBV6-1	CASSSDRVPTDTQYF	TGTGCCAGCAGTTCCGACAGGGTGCCCACAGATACGCAGTATTTT
TRBJ2-1	.	.	TRBV11-3	CASSLESQASSYNEQFF	TGTGCCAGCAGCTTAGAGTCGCAGGCGAGCTCCTACAATGAGCAGTTCTTC
TRBJ1-4	.	few	TRBV6-5	CASSGREEKLFF	TGTGCCAGCAGTGGACGGGAAGAAAAACTGTTTTTT
TRBJ1-1	TRBD1	.	TRBV7-9	CASSHGTANTEAFF	TGTGCCAGCAGCCACGGGACAGCGAACACTGAAGCTTTCTTT
TRBJ2-7	TRBD1	.	TRBV5-1	CASSSSRDRGTYEQYF	TGCGCCAGCAGCTCCTCCCGGGACAGGGGTACCTACGAGCAGTACTTC
TRBJ1-1	.	once	TRBV11-2	CASSATVNTEAFF	TGTGCCAGCAGCGCGACAGTGAACACTGAAGCTTTCTTT
TRBJ1-4	.	.	TRBV25-1	CASSPGLEKLFF	TGTGCCAGCAGTCCAGGGCTAGAAAAACTGTTTTTT
TRBJ2-7	TRBD2	.	TRBV7-2	CASSPFASGTYEQYF	TGTGCCAGCTCCCCGTTCGCTAGCGGGACCTACGAGCAGTACTTC
TRBJ2-3	.	few	TRBV5-6	CASSLVGRTDTQYF	TGTGCCAGCAGCTTGGTAGGGAGAACAGATACGCAGTATTTT
TRBJ2-5	TRBD1	.	TRBV12-5	CASGLQGSETQYF	TGTGCTAGTGGTTTACAGGGGAGCGAGACCCAGTACTTC
TRBJ2-3	TRBD2	.	TRBV7-6	CASREAGGFTDTQYF	TGTGCCAGCCGGGAGGCGGGAGGGTTTACAGATACGCAGTATTTT
TRBJ2-2	.	.	TRBV5-1	CASKQGNTGELFF	TGCGCCAGCAAACAGGGGAACACCGGGGAGCTGTTTTTT
TRBJ2-7	.	.	TRBV28	CASSLRVSYEQYF	TGTGCCAGCAGCCTCAGGGTCTCCTACGAGCAGTACTTC
TRBJ2-7	.	.	TRBV28	CASSLPGVNEQYF	TGTGCCAGCAGTTTACCAGGGGTCAACGAGCAGTACTTC
TRBJ1-4	.	.	TRBV28	CASSFYATNEKLFF	TGTGCCAGCAGTTTCTACGCAACTAATGAAAAACTGTTTTTT
TRBJ2-1	.	.	TRBV28	CASSLLTGGQGVFNEQFF	TGTGCCAGCAGTCTACTGACGGGTGGGCAGGGTGTCTTCAATGAGCAGTTCTTC
TRBJ2-7	.	.	TRBV15	CATSRLGGAYEQYF	TGTGCCACCAGCAGATTAGGGGGGGCCTACGAGCAGTACTTC
TRBJ2-7	TRBD2	.	TRBV18	CASSLSSGRGRHEQYF	TGTGCCAGCTCACTCTCTAGCGGGAGGGGAAGGCACGAGCAGTACTTC